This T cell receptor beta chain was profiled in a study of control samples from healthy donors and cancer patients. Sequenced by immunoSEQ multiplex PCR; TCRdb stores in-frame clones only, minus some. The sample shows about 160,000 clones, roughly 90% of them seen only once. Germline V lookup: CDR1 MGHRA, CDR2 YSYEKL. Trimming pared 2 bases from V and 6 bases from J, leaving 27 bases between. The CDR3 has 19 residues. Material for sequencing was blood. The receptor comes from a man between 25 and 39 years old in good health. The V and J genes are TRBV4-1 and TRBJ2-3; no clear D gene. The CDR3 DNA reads TGCGCCAGCAGCCAAACCCAGGATGTGGGGATCAATCCGTTGGATACGCAGTATTTT. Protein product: CASSQTQDVGINPLDTQYF.